These 21 T cell receptor beta chains share one sample of origin, sequenced in a study of radiotherapy plus CTLA-4 blockade in lung cancer. The repertoire was sequenced with immunoSEQ multiplex PCR; TCRdb's copy has only in-frame clones and lacks some. The table includes some 40,000 clones, more than 70% detected once. The sample consisted of peripheral blood, taken from a patient treated with radiotherapy plus ipilimumab. The receptors shown here come from a human donor with non-small cell lung cancer that progressed on radiotherapy plus ipilimumab.

This clone was counted only a few times. The chain couples TRBV2 to TRBJ1-4, with 7 bases identical to TRBD1. Per the germline V gene, CDR1 is SNHLY and CDR2 is FYNNEI. This CDR3 has 15 amino acids. Trimming cost V 6 bases and J 3 bases; bases outside gene matches: 7. The CDR3 DNA reads TGTGCCAGCAGGGGACCGACAGGGCCTAATGAAAAACTGTTTTTT. As protein: CASRGPTGPNEKLFF.

V is TRBV6-1 and J is TRBJ2-7, with 10 bases lining up with TRBD1. The CDR3 runs to 13 residues. With 6 bases clipped from V and 6 bases from J, the junction kept 5 bases outside the gene matches. Germline V gene sequence: CDR1 MNHNS, CDR2 SASEGT. The CDR3 nucleotides are TGTGCCAGCAGGGGACAGGGGTTCGCCGAGCAGTACTTC. It translates to CASRGQGFAEQYF.

This chain joins TRBV5-6 and TRBJ2-7, with D possibly being TRBD1 (5 bases). The CDR3 has 16 amino acids. V was shortened by 2 bases and J by 0 bases, with 15 bases between the two germline ends. The germline V gene has CDR1 SGHDT and CDR2 YYEEEE. The CDR3 sequence: CASSLGDARASYEQYF. In nucleotides, the CDR3 is TGTGCCAGCAGCTTAGGGGATGCCAGGGCCTCCTACGAGCAGTACTTC.

This sequence joins TRBV5-6 and TRBJ2-1; 11 bases align to TRBD2. Germline lookup yields CDR1 SGHDT and CDR2 YYEEEE. This CDR3 has 16 residues. Trimming took 2 bases from V and 6 from J; bases not matched to a gene: 7. The CDR3 here is CASSFVSGGVSNEQFF. The CDR3 nucleotides are TGTGCCAGCAGCTTCGTTAGCGGGGGGGTTTCCAATGAGCAGTTCTTC.

The V call is TRBV27, the J call TRBJ1-6, with 8 bases that match TRBD1. CDR3 size: 14 residues. Per germline, CDR1 MNHEY and CDR2 SMNVEV (reference sequence). Trimming at V came to 6 bases and at J to 10 bases, leaving 8 bases not matched to a gene. CDR3 protein: CASSVVDRGSPLHF. CDR3 coding DNA: TGTGCCAGCAGCGTAGTAGACAGGGGCTCACCCCTCCACTTT.

There are a few counts of this clone. V gene TRBV5-4 combines with J gene TRBJ2-5; TRBD1 aligns across 7 bases. The J call may be faulty, since TRBJ2-7 better matches the DNA end. Germline loops: CDR1 SGHNT, CDR2 YYREEE (reference sequence). The CDR3 covers 17 residues. CDR3 protein: CASSLGATGTVIYEQYF. The CDR3 DNA sequence: TGTGCCAGCAGCTTGGGGGCCACCGGGACAGTGATTTACGAGCAGTACTTC.

V usage is TRBV19 and J usage is TRBJ2-3, with D possibly being TRBD2 (6 bases). The CDR3 length is 16 residues. The V gene lost 7 bases and the J gene lost 3 bases, with 20 bases spanning the gap. The germline V gene has CDR1 LNHDA and CDR2 SQIVND (reference sequence). CDR3 amino acids: CASKALGLGRTDTQYF. In nucleotides, the CDR3 is TGTGCCAGTAAGGCCTTAGGTCTAGGGAGGACAGATACGCAGTATTTT.

The chain is built from TRBV7-2 and TRBJ2-1; 10 bases are a match to TRBD2. J lost 8 bases, V lost 0 bases, and 7 bases had no gene match. The CDR3 is 16 amino acids. CDR1 and CDR2 (germline): SGHTA, FQGNSA. The chain's CDR3 is CASSLAGVAGGYEQFF. In DNA form, the CDR3 reads TGTGCCAGCAGCTTAGCAGGGGTAGCGGGGGGATATGAGCAGTTCTTC.

This clone was counted once. V usage is TRBV15 and J usage is TRBJ1-3, with D unresolved. CDR3 length equals 16 residues. Trimming stripped 4 bases from V and 3 bases from J, with 16 bases between. Germline V lookup: CDR1 LNHNV, CDR2 YYDKDF (reference sequence). The CDR3 here is CATSIEVPRFGNTIYF. The CDR3 region has the DNA TGTGCCACCAGCATCGAGGTCCCCCGGTTTGGAAACACCATATATTTT.

Notes on this clone: The same CDR3 is also encoded by other DNA sequences in this sample. The rearrangement uses TRBV7-9 and TRBJ2-7, with D unresolved. The CDR3 is 12 amino acids. CDR1 and CDR2 from the germline V gene are SEHNR and FQNEAQ (reference sequence). With 1 base removed from V and 2 bases from J, the gap between germline ends came to 3 bases. In DNA, the CDR3 is TGTGCCAGCAGCTTAGGCGCCTACGAGCAGTACTTC. It specifies CASSLGAYEQYF. Supplemented by reference TRBV7-9 and TRBJ2-7, the full variable domain reads DTGVSQNPRHKITKRGQNVTFRCDPISEHNRLYWYRQTLGQGPEFLTYFQNEAQLEKSRLLSDRFSAERPKGSFSTLEIQRTEQGDSAMYLCASSLGAYEQYFGPGTRLTVT.

CDR3 DNA: TGCGCCAGCAGTGAACAGGGGCCCCCCTACACTGAAGCTTTCTTT. Residues: CASSEQGPPYTEAFF. The chain combines TRBV5-1 with TRBJ1-1, with TRBD1 matching over 7 bases. This CDR3 is built from 15 residues. The V gene's germline CDR1 is SGHRS and CDR2 YFSETQ. Trimming removed 5 bases from V and 3 bases from J; junction bases left unmatched: 10.

This clone was seen more than once but under ten times. The chain has TRBV4-2 and TRBJ2-5, with TRBD2 matching over 13 bases. CDR3 length: 21 amino acids. V trimming: 1 base; J trimming: 0 bases; junction bases outside the gene matches: 14. Germline V lookup: CDR1 LGHNA, CDR2 YNFKEQ. CDR3 nucleotides: TGTGCCAGCAGCCAAGCACTGACTAGCGGGGGGCTCGGAGGGTACCAAGAGACCCAGTACTTC. It codes for CASSQALTSGGLGGYQETQYF.

The V call is TRBV5-1, the J call TRBJ2-3; TRBD2 is a possible D gene (5 bases). Per the germline V gene, CDR1 is SGHRS and CDR2 is YFSETQ. V lost 1 base to trimming and J lost 6 bases, with 9 bases between them. The CDR3 has 13 amino acids. CDR3 sequence reads: CASSLRREDTQYF. CDR3 sequence (DNA): TGCGCCAGCAGCTTGAGAAGGGAGGATACGCAGTATTTT.

This clone was found once. V is TRBV15 and J is TRBJ1-2, with 9 bases identical to TRBD1. Trimming at V came to 4 bases and at J to 7 bases, leaving 13 bases not matched to a gene. This CDR3 spans 16 amino acids. Per the germline V gene, CDR1 is LNHNV and CDR2 is YYDKDF (reference sequence). The CDR3: CATSTFRTGGSLGYTF. The CDR3 coding sequence is TGTGCCACCAGCACCTTCCGTACAGGGGGCTCGCTTGGCTACACCTTC.

The V call is TRBV27, the J call TRBJ2-5, with D possibly being TRBD2 (6 bases). The J call is doubtful: the DNA matches TRBJ2-7 better. Germline V gene sequence: CDR1 MNHEY, CDR2 SMNVEV (reference sequence). The CDR3 loop spans 13 amino acids. The DNA of the CDR3 is TGTGCCAGCAGTTTCTCAGGGAGGAACGAGCAGTACTTC. Translating gives CASSFSGRNEQYF.

V is TRBV7-3 and J is TRBJ1-5, with a weak D call TRBD1 (5 bases). Germline V CDR1 and CDR2: SGHTA, FQGTGA. The V end was cut by 4 bases, the J end by 7 bases, with 11 bases between. This CDR3 is built from 13 residues. The CDR3 is CASSSQEGQPQHF. DNA of the CDR3: TGTGCCAGCAGCTCACAGGAGGGGCAGCCCCAGCATTTT.

This chain links TRBV6-1 with TRBJ2-7, with TRBD2 matching 8 bases. V gave up 4 bases and J gave up 2 bases; unmatched junction bases: 7. The CDR3 runs to 15 residues. Germline V CDR1 and CDR2: MNHNS, SASEGT. The CDR3 DNA reads TGTGCCAGCAGTGCGGCCGGGACTAGTACCTACGAGCAGTACTTC. Residues: CASSAAGTSTYEQYF.

The chain links TRBV6-6 to TRBJ1-2; perhaps TRBD1 as D (5 bases). V lost 11 bases and J 2 bases, leaving 9 bases between the germline ends. From germline, CDR1 is MNHNY and CDR2 SVGAGI (reference sequence). This CDR3 contains 11 residues. CDR3 sequence (DNA): TGTGCCGGAAGACAGAACTATGGCTACACCTTC. Its translation is CAGRQNYGYTF.

This chain uses TRBV19 with TRBJ2-5, with a possible D match to TRBD2 (6 bases). Germline V gene data show CDR1 as LNHDA and CDR2 as SQIVND (reference sequence). The V end was cut by 5 bases, the J end by 2 bases, with 12 bases between. This CDR3 is built from 14 residues. The CDR3 protein is CASSWAGSQETQYF. CDR3 in DNA: TGTGCCAGTAGTTGGGCGGGATCACAAGAGACCCAGTACTTC.

The chain couples TRBV15 to TRBJ2-1, with D maybe TRBD1 (5 bases). The CDR3 is 14 amino acids. Trimming removed 0 bases from V and 9 bases from J, with 12 bases in between. Germline lookup yields CDR1 LNHNV and CDR2 YYDKDF (reference sequence). The DNA of the CDR3 is TGTGCCACCAGCAGAGATCGATGGGGCGGTGAGCAGTTCTTC. It codes for CATSRDRWGGEQFF.

This clone was observed once. The chain couples TRBV7-8 to TRBJ1-1, with D tentatively TRBD1 (6 bases). The length of the CDR3 is 12 residues. The V gene's germline CDR1 is SGHVS and CDR2 FQNEAQ. Trimming shortened V by 5 bases and J by 12 bases, and 16 bases separated the two germline ends. Here the CDR3 DNA reads TGTGCCAGCAGCCCTGGACAGTCTTTGCCTTTCTTT. This sequence encodes CASSPGQSLPFF.